The clone carrying this T cell receptor (beta chain) was counted once. Only in-frame clones appear in the TCRdb table, and some are missing; sequencing was by immunoSEQ multiplex PCR. The data contain 95,000 to 110,000 clones, 85% to 95% of them seen just once; the ten biggest clones take up just under 0.8%. Germline V gives CDR1 SGHKS, CDR2 YYEKEE (reference sequence). CDR3 length: 19 residues. V shed 0 bases and J 0 bases; nucleotides not matched to a gene: 10. These data belong to a study of T cell changes during pregnancy in multiple sclerosis. Sequencing was performed on peripheral blood, taken in the third trimester of pregnancy. V is TRBV5-5 and J is TRBJ2-2, with 8 positions matching TRBD1. The receptor comes from a female donor in good health, enrolled as a control in a pregnancy study. In DNA, the CDR3 is TGTGCCAGCAGCTTGGCCGGAGGACAGGGCATCACGAACACCGGGGAGCTGTTTTTT. Translated: CASSLAGGQGITNTGELFF.